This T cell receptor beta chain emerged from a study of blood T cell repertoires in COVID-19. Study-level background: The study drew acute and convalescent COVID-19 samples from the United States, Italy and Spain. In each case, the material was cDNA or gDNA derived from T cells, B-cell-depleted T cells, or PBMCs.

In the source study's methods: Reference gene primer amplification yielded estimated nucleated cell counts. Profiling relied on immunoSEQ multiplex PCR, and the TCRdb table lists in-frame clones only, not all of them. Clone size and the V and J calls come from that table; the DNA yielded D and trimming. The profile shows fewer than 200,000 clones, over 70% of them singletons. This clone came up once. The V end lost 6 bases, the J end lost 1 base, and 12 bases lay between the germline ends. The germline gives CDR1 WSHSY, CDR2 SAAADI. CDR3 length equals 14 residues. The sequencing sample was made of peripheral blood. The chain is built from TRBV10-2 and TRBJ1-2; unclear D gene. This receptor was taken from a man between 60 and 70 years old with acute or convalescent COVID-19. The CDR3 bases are TGCGCCAGCAGCAATGGGCTTTTTAACTATGGCTACACCTTC. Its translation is CASSNGLFNYGYTF.